This record covers a single TCR beta chain. The table came from immunoSEQ multiplex PCR; TCRdb's copy has only in-frame clones and leaves some out. The sample carries approximately 490,000 clones, roughly 74% recorded once. This CDR3 is 18 amino acids long. Trimming left V 4 bases short and J 2 bases short, with 23 bases between. Germline loops: CDR1 SNHLY, CDR2 FYNNEI. This specimen belongs to a study of shared T cell receptors in the human thymus. These data were likewise used in another study, on human thymus T cells. As that report states: Corrective cardiac surgery supplied the resected thymus tissue.

Sequenced sample: thymocytes. The TCR sequence derives from a boy younger than two with a congenital heart defect. The chain couples TRBV2 to TRBJ2-5; maybe TRBD1 (9 bases). CDR3 sequence reads: CASSGLVAGTGLQETQYF. The DNA of the CDR3 is TGTGCCAGCAGTGGGCTTGTAGCGGGGACAGGGCTACAAGAGACCCAGTACTTC.